This TCR beta chain was retrieved from a study of the immune and genomic landscape of osteosarcoma. Turning to the study itself: Median age at diagnosis was around 29 years, range about 5-81.

Some clones are missing from TCRdb's copy, which holds only in-frame ones; the method was immunoSEQ multiplex PCR. Altogether 10,000 or so clones are present, around two thirds being singletons, with the ten largest covering around 20%. Primary, local recurrence and metastasis osteosarcoma tumors were taken after treatment from poor-prognosis patients. Germline CDR1 is SEHNR and CDR2 is FQNEAQ (reference sequence). With 4 bases removed from V and 6 bases from J, the gap between germline ends came to 13 bases. The CDR3 totals 14 residues. This clone appeared once. Its matching antigen is unknown. Whole-study findings and limits: About five repertoires, each under 100 clonotypes, were dominated by one hyperexpanded clone. Productive clonality stayed low overall, though C3 exceeded C1.

The sample taken for sequencing was osteosarcoma tumor tissue from the lung. The chain couples TRBV7-9 to TRBJ2-4; D perhaps matches TRBD2 (6 bases). The sequence derives from a human donor with osteosarcoma. Written as DNA, the CDR3 is TGTGCCAGCAGCTCCGGGGGATCGACAAACATTCAGTACTTC. The encoded protein is CASSSGGSTNIQYF.